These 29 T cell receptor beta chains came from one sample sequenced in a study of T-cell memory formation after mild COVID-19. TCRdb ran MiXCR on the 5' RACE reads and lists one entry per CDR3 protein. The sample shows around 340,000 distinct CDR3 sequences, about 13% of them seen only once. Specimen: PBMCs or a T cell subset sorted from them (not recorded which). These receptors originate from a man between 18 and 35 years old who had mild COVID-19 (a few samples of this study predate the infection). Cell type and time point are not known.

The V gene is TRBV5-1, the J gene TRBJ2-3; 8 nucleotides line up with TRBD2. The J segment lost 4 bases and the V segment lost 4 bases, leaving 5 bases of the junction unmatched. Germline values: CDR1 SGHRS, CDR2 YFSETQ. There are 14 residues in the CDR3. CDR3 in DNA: TGCGCCAGCAGCGGAGCGGGGGCGGCAGATACGCAGTATTTT. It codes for CASSGAGAADTQYF.

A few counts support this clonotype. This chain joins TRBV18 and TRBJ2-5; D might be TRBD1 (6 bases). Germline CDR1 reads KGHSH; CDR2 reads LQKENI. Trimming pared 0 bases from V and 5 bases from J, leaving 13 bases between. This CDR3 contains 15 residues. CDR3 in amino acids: CASSPPVQGGETQYF. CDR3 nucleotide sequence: TGTGCCAGCTCACCACCTGTACAGGGCGGGGAGACCCAGTACTTC. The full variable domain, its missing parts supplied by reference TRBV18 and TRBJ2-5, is NAGVMQNPRHLVRRRGQEARLRCSPMKGHSHVYWYRQLPEEGLKFMVYLQKENIIDESGMPKERFSAEFPKEGPSILRIQQVVRGDSAAYFCASSPPVQGGETQYFGPGTRLLVL.

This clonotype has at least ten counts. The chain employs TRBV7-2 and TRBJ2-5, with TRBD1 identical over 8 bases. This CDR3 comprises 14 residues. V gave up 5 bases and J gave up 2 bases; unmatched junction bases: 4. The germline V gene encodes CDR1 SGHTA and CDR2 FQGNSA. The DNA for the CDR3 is TGTGCCAGCAGCAACAGGGGGGCGCAAGAGACCCAGTACTTC. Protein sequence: CASSNRGAQETQYF.

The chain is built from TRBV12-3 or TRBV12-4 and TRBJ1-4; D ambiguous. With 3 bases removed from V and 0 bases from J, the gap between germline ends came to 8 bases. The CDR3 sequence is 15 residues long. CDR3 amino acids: CASSFGSATNEKLFF. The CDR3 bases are TGTGCCAGCAGTTTTGGCAGTGCAACTAATGAAAAACTGTTTTTT.

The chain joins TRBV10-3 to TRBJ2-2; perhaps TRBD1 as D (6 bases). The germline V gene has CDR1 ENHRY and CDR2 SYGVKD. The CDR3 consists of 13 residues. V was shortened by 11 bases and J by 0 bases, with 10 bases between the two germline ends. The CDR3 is CAVTGSNTGELFF. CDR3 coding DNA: TGTGCCGTGACAGGATCGAACACCGGGGAGCTGTTTTTT.

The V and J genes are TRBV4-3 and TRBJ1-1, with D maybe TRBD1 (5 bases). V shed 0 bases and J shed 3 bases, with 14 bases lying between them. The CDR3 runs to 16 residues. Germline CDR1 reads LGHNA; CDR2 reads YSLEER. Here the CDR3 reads CASSQERGRVHTEAFF. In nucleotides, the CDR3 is TGCGCCAGCAGCCAAGAGAGGGGCAGGGTTCACACTGAAGCTTTCTTT.

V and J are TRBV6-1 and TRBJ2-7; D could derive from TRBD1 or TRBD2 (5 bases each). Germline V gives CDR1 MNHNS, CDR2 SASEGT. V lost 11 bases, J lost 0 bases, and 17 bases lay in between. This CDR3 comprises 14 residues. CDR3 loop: CAGGVGVTSYEQYV. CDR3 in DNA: TGTGCCGGGGGAGTGGGGGTTACCTCCTACGAGCAGTACGTC.

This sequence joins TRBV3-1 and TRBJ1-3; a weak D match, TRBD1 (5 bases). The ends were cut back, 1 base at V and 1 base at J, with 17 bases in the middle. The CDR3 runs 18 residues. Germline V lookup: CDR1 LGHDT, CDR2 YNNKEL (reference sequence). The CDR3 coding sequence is TGTGCCAGCAGCCAAGCATGGGGGGAAGGAAAATCTGGAAACACCATATATTTT. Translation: CASSQAWGEGKSGNTIYF.

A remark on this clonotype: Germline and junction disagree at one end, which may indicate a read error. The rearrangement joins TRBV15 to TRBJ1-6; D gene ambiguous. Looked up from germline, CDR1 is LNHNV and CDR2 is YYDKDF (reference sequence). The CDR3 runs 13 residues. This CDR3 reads CATIRDHNSPLHF. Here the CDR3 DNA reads TGTGCCACCATCAGAGATCATAATTCACCCCTCCACTTT.

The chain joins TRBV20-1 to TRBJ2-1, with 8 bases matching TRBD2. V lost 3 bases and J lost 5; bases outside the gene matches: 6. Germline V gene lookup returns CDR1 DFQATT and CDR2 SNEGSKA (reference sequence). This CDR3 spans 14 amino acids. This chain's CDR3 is CSASPGLGNNEQFF. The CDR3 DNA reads TGCAGTGCTAGTCCGGGACTAGGAAACAATGAGCAGTTCTTC.

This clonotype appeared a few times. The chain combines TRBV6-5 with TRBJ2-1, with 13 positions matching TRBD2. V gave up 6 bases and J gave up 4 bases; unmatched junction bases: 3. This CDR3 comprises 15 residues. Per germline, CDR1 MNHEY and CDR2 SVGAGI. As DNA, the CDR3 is TGTGCCAGCAGGAGACTAGCGGGGGGTTACAATGAGCAGTTCTTC. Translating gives CASRRLAGGYNEQFF.

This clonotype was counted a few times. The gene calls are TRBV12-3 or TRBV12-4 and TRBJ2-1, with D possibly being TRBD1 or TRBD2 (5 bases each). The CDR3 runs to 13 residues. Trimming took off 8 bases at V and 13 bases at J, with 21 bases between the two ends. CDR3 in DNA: TGTGCCAGCCAGGGACGGAGCGGACTGAGTCAGTTCTTC. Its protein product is CASQGRSGLSQFF.

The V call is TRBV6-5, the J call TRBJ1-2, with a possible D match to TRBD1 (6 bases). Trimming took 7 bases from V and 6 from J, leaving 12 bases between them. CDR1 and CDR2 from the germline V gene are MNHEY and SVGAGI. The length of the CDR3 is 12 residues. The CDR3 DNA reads TGTGCCAGCACGGGGGCTCGAGATGGCTACACCTTC. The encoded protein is CASTGARDGYTF.

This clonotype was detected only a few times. DNA of the CDR3: TGCGCCAGCAGCTTGCGGCAGGGGAGCTACGAGCAGTACGTC. Translating it yields CASSLRQGSYEQYV. The J gene is TRBJ2-7, the V gene TRBV5-1, with TRBD1 as a possible D gene (6 bases). The germline V gene has CDR1 SGHRS and CDR2 YFSETQ. The ends were cut back, 1 base at V and 3 bases at J, with 11 bases in the middle. The CDR3 contains 14 residues.

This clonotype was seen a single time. The CDR3 DNA is TGTGCCAGCATCTATCGGTTAGATACGCAGTATTTT. Protein sequence: CASIYRLDTQYF. This rearrangement joins TRBV5-6 to TRBJ2-3; D unclear. The V end was cut by 6 bases, the J end by 5 bases, with 10 bases between. This CDR3 contains 12 residues. The germline V gene encodes CDR1 SGHDT and CDR2 YYEEEE. Supplemented by reference TRBV5-6 and TRBJ2-3, the full variable domain reads DAGVTQSPTHLIKTRGQQVTLRCSPKSGHDTVSWYQQALGQGPQFIFQYYEEEERQRGNFPDRFSGHQFPNYSSELNVNALLLGDSALYLCASIYRLDTQYFGPGTRLTVL.

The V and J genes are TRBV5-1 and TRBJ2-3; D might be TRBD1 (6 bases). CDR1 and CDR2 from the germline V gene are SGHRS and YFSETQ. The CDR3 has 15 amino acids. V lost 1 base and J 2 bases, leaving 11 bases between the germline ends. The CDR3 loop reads CASSLWQGLTDTQYF. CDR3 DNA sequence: TGCGCCAGCAGCTTGTGGCAGGGGCTCACAGATACGCAGTATTTT.

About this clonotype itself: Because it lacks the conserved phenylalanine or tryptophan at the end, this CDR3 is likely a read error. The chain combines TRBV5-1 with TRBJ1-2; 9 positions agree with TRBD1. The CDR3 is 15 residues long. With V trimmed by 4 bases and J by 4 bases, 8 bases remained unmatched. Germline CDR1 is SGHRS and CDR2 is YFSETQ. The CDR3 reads CASSAQTGGGYGYTL. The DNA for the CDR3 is TGCGCCAGCAGCGCACAAACAGGGGGCGGCTATGGCTACACCTTA.

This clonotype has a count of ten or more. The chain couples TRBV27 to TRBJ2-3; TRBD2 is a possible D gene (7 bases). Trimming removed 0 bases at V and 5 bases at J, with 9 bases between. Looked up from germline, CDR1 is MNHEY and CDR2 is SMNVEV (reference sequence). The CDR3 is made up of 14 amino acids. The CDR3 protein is CASSLSGGQDTQYF. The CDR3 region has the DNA TGTGCCAGCAGTTTATCGGGGGGGCAAGATACGCAGTATTTT.

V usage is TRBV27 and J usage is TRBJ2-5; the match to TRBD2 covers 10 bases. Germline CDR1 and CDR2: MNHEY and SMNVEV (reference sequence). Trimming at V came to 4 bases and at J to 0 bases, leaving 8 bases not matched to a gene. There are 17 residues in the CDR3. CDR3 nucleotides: TGTGCCAGCAGTTCCCCGGGACTAGCGCATTACCAAGAGACCCAGTACTTC. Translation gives CASSSPGLAHYQETQYF.

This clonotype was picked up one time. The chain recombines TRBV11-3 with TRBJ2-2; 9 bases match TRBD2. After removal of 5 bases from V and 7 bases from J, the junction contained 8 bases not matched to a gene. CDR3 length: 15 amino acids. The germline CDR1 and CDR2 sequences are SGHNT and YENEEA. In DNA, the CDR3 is TGTGCCAGCAGCATAGCGGGGGCCGCGGGCGGGGAGCTGTTTTTT. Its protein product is CASSIAGAAGGELFF.

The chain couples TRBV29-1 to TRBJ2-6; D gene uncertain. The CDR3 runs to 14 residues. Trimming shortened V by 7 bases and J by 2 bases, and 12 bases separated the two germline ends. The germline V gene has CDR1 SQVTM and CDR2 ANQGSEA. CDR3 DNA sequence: TGCAGCGCCTACGACCCTCCTGGGGCCAACGTCCTGACTTTC. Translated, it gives CSAYDPPGANVLTF.

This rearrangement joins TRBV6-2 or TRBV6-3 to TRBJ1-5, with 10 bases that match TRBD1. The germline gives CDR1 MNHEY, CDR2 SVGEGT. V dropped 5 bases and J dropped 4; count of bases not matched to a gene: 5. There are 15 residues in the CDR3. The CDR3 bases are TGTGCCAGCAGTGGGGGACAGGGGAAAAATCAGCCCCAGCATTTT. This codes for CASSGGQGKNQPQHF.

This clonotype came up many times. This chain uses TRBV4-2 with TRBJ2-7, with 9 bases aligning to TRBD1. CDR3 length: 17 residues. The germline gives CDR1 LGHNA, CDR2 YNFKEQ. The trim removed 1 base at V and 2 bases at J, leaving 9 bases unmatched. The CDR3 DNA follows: TGTGCCAGCAGCCAAGTGTCGGGACAGGGAGGAACCTACGAGCAGTACTTC. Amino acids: CASSQVSGQGGTYEQYF.

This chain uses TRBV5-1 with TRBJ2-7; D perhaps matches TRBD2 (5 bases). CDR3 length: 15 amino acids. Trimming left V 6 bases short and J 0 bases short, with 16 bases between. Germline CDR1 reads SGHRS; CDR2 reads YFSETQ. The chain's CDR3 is CASTLTSGSSYEQYF. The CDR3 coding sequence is TGCGCCAGCACTCTGACTTCGGGGAGCTCCTACGAGCAGTACTTC.

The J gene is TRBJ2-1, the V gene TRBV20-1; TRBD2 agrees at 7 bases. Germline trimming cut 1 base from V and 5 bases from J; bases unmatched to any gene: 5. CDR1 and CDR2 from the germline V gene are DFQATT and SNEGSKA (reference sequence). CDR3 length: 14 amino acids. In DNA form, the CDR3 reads TGCAGTGCTAGAGTGGCTAGCGGCAACAATGAGCAGTTCTTC. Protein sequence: CSARVASGNNEQFF.

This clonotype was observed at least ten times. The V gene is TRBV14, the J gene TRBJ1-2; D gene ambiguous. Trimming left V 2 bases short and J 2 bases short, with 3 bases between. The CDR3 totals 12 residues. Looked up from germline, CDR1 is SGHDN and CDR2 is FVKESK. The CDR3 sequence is CASSQQNYGYTF. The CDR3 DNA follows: TGTGCCAGCAGCCAACAGAACTATGGCTACACCTTC. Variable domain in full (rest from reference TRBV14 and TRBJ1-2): EAGVTQFPSHSVIEKGQTVTLRCDPISGHDNLYWYRRVMGKEIKFLLHFVKESKQDESGMPNNRFLAERTGGTYSTLKVQPAELEDSGVYFCASSQQNYGYTFGSGTRLTVV.

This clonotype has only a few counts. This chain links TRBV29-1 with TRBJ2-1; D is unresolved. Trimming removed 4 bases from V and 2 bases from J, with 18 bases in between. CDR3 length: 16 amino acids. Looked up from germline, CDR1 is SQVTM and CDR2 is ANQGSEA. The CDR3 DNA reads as TGCAGCGTTGTCGTCGCCGAGATCTCTGCCTACAATGAGCAGTTCTTC. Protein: CSVVVAEISAYNEQFF.

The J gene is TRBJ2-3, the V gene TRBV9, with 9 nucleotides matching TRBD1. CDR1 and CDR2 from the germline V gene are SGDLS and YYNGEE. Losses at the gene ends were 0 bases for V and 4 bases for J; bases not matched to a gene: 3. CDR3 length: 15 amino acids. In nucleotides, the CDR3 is TGTGCCAGCAGCGTAGCTACAGGGGGCGCAGATACGCAGTATTTT. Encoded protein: CASSVATGGADTQYF.

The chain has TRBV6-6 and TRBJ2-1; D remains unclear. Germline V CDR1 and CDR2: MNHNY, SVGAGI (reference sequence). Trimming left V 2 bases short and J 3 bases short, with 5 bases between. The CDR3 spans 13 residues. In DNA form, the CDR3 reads TGTGCCAGCAGTTACCGCGGCTACAATGAGCAGTTCTTC. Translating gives CASSYRGYNEQFF.